One sample yielded the 3 T cell receptor beta chains listed below, sequenced in a study of shared clonotypes between healthy human individuals. Terminally differentiated effector memory CD45RA+ cells were left out of the naive CD8 fraction, which was CD45RO-negative and positively selected for CCR7. Sequenced by immunoSEQ multiplex PCR; TCRdb stores in-frame clones only, minus some. The data show some 2.1 million clones, approximately 94% seen once. The sequenced sample consisted of naive CD8+ T cells sorted from blood. These receptors were obtained from a man aged 18 to 35 in good health.

This rearrangement joins TRBV2 to TRBJ2-5, with TRBD1 identical over 9 bases. Losses at the gene ends were 3 bases for V and 1 base for J; bases not matched to a gene: 3. CDR1 and CDR2 (germline): SNHLY, FYNNEI. This CDR3 has 15 residues. CDR3 protein: CASSDWTGAQETQYF. DNA for the CDR3: TGTGCCAGCAGTGATTGGACAGGGGCCCAAGAGACCCAGTACTTC.

This chain links TRBV6-1 with TRBJ2-7; D ambiguous. CDR3 length: 14 amino acids. The germline V gene encodes CDR1 MNHNS and CDR2 SASEGT. V was trimmed by 0 bases and J by 2 bases, leaving 8 bases between them. The CDR3 sequence is CASSEAVPPYEQYF. DNA of the CDR3: TGTGCCAGCAGTGAAGCTGTACCACCCTACGAGCAGTACTTC.

The chain recombines TRBV29-1 with TRBJ1-2; the D gene is possibly TRBD1 (5 bases). CDR3 length: 11 amino acids. The V end lost 6 bases, the J end lost 5 bases, and 10 bases lay between the germline ends. Per germline, CDR1 SQVTM and CDR2 ANQGSEA. The CDR3 region is CSVRDVYGYTF. The CDR3 nucleotides read TGCAGCGTCCGGGACGTATATGGCTACACCTTC.